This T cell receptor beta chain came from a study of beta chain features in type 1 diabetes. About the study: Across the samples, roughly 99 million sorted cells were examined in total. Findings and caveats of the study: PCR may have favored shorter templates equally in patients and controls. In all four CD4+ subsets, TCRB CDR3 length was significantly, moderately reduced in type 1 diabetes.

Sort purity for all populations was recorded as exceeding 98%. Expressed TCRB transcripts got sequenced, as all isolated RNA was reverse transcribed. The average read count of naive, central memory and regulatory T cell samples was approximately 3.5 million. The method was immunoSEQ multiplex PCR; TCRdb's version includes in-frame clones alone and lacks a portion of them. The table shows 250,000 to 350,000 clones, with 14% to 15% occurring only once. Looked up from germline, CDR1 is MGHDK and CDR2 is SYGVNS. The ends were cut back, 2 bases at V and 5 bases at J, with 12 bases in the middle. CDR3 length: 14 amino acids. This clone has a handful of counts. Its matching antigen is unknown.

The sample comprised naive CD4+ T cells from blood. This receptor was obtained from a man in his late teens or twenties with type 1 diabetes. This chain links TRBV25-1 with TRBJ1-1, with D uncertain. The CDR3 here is CASSEMDGETEAFF. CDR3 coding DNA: TGTGCCAGCAGTGAAATGGACGGGGAGACTGAAGCTTTCTTT. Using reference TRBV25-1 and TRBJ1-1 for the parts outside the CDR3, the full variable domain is EADIYQTPRYLVIGTGKKITLECSQTMGHDKMYWYQQDPGMELHLIHYSYGVNSTEKGDLSSESTVSRIRTEHFPLTLESARPSHTSQYLCASSEMDGETEAFFGQGTRLTVV.